The clone carrying this T cell receptor (beta chain) has just one count. Its specificity is not known. This sample was included in a study of high-grade serous ovarian cancer treatment subgroups. Turning to the study itself: Each sample yielded on average about 7,000 unique TCR beta rearrangements from roughly 15,000 reads.

The tumor samples were collected prior to definitive surgery or chemotherapy. The CDR3 covers 19 residues. From germline, CDR1 is SGHNT and CDR2 YYREEE (reference sequence). The germline V and J ends were trimmed by 3 bases and 7 bases, with 29 bases remaining between them. Whole-study results and caveats: Only CDR3 was analyzed; CDR1 and CDR2 were not. Different patients shared almost no repertoire; same-patient tumors shared roughly 0.095 to 0.85. Spatial context was lost because tumors were sequenced in bulk.

The table came from immunoSEQ multiplex PCR; TCRdb's copy has only in-frame clones and leaves some out. The sample holds some 27,000 clones, about 88% seen once. Material for sequencing was tumor tissue. The source is a human donor with high-grade serous ovarian cancer. The chain combines TRBV5-4 with TRBJ2-1; the D gene could be TRBD1 or TRBD2 (5 bases each). The CDR3 sequence is CASSSDGVPRDQFKNEQFF. CDR3 DNA: TGTGCCAGCAGCTCTGACGGAGTTCCCCGGGACCAATTTAAAAATGAGCAGTTCTTC.